The 5 T cell receptor beta chains presented below share a single source sample, sequenced in a study of molecular identifiers for immune sequencing clone quantification. TCRdb analysed the PCR reads with MiXCR anew, one entry per CDR3 protein. The sample lists 300,000 to 400,000 distinct CDR3 sequences, 20% to 25% occurring once. Input material: naive CD8+ T cells from blood, with Jurkat cell RNA spiked in. Subset here: FACS-sorted CD8+CD4-CCR7+CD45RA+ naive T cells. These receptors were taken from a human donor in good health. Some libraries in this study had Jurkat cell RNA spiked in.

This clonotype turned up a few times. This chain uses TRBV7-9 with TRBJ1-5; possible D gene TRBD1, 6 bases. The CDR3 consists of 14 residues. Germline lookup yields CDR1 SEHNR and CDR2 FQNEAQ (reference sequence). V gave up 5 bases and J gave up 3 bases, with 11 bases separating them. The CDR3 spells CASSRGQINQPQHF. The CDR3 nucleotides read TGTGCCAGCAGCCGCGGACAGATCAATCAGCCCCAGCATTTT.

There are many counts of this clonotype. The chain combines TRBV7-6 with TRBJ2-1; D remains unclear. V lost 1 base to trimming and J lost 4 bases, with 11 bases between them. In germline, CDR1 is SGHVS, CDR2 FNYEAQ. The CDR3 runs to 15 residues. For the CDR3, the DNA is TGTGCCAGCAGCTTAGAAGCACATGAATACAATGAGCAGTTCTTC. Its protein product is CASSLEAHEYNEQFF. The full variable domain, in which reference TRBV7-6 and TRBJ2-1 provide the parts outside the CDR3, is GAGVSQSPRYKVTKRGQDVALRCDPISGHVSLYWYRQALGQGPEFLTYFNYEAQQDKSGLPNDRFSAERPEGSISTLTIQRTEQRDSAMYRCASSLEAHEYNEQFFGPGTRLTVL.

The sample holds many counts of this clonotype. This chain joins TRBV11-2 and TRBJ1-1; 9 bases are shared with TRBD1. Germline CDR1 is SGHAT and CDR2 is FQNNGV. This CDR3 has 17 amino acids. The J segment lost 5 bases and the V segment lost 1 base, leaving 11 bases of the junction unmatched. The CDR3 protein is CASSLVIQGARGTEAFF. CDR3 nucleotides: TGTGCCAGCAGCTTAGTGATACAGGGGGCGCGAGGAACTGAAGCTTTCTTT.

This clonotype was detected many times. J is TRBJ2-7 and V is TRBV24-1; D gene ambiguous. This CDR3 is built from 13 residues. V lost 2 bases and J lost 4, with 8 bases in between. Germline loops: CDR1 KGHDR, CDR2 SFDVKD. CDR3 nucleotide sequence: TGTGCCACCAGTGATTCGGTTGGATACGAGCAGTACTTC. Encoded protein: CATSDSVGYEQYF.

This clonotype has a count of ten or more. A read error may produce the germline difference seen at one junction end. This chain joins TRBV6-2 or TRBV6-3 and TRBJ2-7; perhaps D is TRBD1 or TRBD2 (5 bases each). The length of the CDR3 is 13 residues. From germline, CDR1 is MNHEY and CDR2 SVGEGT. CDR3: CATGPTLPGRLNF. CDR3 DNA sequence: TGTGCCACCGGCCCCACCCTACCGGGACGGCTGAACTTC.